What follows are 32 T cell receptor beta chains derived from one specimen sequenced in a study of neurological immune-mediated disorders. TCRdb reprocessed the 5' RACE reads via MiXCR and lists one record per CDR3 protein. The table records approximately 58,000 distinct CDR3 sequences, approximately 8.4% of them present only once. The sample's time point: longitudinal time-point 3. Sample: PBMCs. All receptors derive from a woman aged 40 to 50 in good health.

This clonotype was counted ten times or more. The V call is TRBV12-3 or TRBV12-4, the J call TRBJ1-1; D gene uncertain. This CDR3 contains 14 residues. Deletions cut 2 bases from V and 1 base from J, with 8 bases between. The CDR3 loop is CASSLIGWNTEAFF. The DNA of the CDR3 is TGTGCCAGCAGTTTAATAGGGTGGAACACTGAAGCTTTCTTT.

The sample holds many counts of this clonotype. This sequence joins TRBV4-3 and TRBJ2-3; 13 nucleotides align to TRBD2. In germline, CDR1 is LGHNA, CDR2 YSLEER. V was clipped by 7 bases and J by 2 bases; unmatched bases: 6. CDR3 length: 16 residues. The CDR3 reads CASTSTSGGYTDTQYF. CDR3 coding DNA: TGCGCCAGCACCTCGACTAGCGGGGGGTACACAGATACGCAGTATTTT.

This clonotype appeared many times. This CDR3 reads CASSPDENTEAFF. The CDR3, as DNA: TGCGCCAGCAGCCCCGACGAGAACACTGAAGCTTTCTTT. The chain carries TRBV5-1 and TRBJ1-1; no clear D gene. This CDR3 contains 13 residues. CDR1 and CDR2 from the germline V gene are SGHRS and YFSETQ. With 4 bases removed from V and 1 base from J, the gap between germline ends came to 8 bases.

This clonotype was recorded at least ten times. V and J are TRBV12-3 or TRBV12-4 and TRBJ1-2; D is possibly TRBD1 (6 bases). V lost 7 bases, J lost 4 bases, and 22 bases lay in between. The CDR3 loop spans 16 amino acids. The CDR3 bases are TGTGCCAGCACCCTGGGGGCGGGCGCTCTTCTCTATGGCTACACCTTC. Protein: CASTLGAGALLYGYTF.

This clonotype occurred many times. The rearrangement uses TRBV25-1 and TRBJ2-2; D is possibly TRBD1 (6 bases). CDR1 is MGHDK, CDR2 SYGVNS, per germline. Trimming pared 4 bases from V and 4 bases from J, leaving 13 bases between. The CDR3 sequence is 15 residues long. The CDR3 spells CASSAQGPGTGELFF. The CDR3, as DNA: TGTGCCAGCAGTGCTCAGGGGCCGGGCACCGGGGAGCTGTTTTTT.

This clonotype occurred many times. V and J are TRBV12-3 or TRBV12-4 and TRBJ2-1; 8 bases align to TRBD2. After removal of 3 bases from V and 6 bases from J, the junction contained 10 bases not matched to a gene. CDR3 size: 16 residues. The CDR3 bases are TGTGCCAGCAGTTTTCGGGGGGGGGCAGCAGGCAATGAGCAGTTCTTC. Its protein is CASSFRGGAAGNEQFF.

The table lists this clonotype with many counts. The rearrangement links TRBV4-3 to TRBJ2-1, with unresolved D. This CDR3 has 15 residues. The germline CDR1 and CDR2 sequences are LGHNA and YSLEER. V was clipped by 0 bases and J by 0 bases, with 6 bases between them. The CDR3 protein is CASSQDRLSYNEQFF. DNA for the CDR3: TGCGCCAGCAGCCAAGATCGGCTCTCCTACAATGAGCAGTTCTTC.

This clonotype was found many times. The CDR3 sequence is CASSLGGAPGYTF. The CDR3, as DNA: TGTGCCAGCAGCTTAGGAGGGGCGCCTGGCTACACCTTC. J is TRBJ1-2 and V is TRBV7-2, with D perhaps TRBD1 (5 bases). The germline V gene has CDR1 SGHTA and CDR2 FQGNSA. This CDR3 spans 13 amino acids. Trimming stripped 1 base from V and 7 bases from J, with 10 bases between.

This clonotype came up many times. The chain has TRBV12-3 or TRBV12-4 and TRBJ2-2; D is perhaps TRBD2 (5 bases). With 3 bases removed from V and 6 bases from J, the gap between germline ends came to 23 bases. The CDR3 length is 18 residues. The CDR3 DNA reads TGTGCCAGCAGTTTCCGTCTCTCCTCGGGGATTAGGTCCGGGGAGCTGTTTTTT. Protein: CASSFRLSSGIRSGELFF.

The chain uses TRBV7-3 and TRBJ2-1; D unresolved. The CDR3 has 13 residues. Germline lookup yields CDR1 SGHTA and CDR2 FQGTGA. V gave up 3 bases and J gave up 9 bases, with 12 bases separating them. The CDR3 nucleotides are TGTGCCAGCAGCTTCACCCTGATCTCTGAGCAGTTCTTC. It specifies CASSFTLISEQFF.

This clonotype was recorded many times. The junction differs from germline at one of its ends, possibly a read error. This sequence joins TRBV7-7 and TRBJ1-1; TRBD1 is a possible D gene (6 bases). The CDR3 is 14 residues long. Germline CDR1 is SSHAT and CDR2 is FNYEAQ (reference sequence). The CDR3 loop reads CASSPDSLNTEAFF. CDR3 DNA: TGTGCTAGCAGCCCGGACAGTCTGAACACTGAAGCTTTCTTT.

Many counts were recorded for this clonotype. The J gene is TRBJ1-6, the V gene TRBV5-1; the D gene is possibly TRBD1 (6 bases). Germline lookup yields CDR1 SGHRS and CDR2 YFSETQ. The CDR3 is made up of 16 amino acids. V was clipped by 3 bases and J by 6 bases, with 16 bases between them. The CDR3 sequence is CASSSPPGQTNSPLHF. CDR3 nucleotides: TGCGCCAGCAGCTCTCCACCGGGACAAACTAATTCACCCCTCCACTTT.

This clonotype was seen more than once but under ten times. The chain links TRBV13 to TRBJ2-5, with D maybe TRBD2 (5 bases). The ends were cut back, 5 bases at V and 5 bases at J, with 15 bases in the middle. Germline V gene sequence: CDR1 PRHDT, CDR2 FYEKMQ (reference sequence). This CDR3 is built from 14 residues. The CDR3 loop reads CASSPSGVRETQYF. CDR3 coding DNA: TGTGCCAGCAGCCCATCCGGGGTGCGGGAGACCCAGTACTTC.

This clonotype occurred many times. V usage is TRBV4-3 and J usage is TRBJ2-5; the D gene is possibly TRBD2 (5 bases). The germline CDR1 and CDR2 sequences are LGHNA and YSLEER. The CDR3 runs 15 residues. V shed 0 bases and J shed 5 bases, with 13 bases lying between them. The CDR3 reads CASSQDRLLMETQYF. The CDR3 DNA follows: TGCGCCAGCAGCCAAGATCGACTATTGATGGAGACCCAGTACTTC.

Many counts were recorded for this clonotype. CDR3 loop: CASSQEQGNTIYF. The CDR3 DNA follows: TGCGCCAGCAGCCAAGAACAGGGAAACACCATATATTTT. J is TRBJ1-3 and V is TRBV4-3, with D uncertain. The CDR3 covers 13 residues. Germline V gene sequence: CDR1 LGHNA, CDR2 YSLEER. Trimming pared 0 bases from V and 4 bases from J, leaving 4 bases between.

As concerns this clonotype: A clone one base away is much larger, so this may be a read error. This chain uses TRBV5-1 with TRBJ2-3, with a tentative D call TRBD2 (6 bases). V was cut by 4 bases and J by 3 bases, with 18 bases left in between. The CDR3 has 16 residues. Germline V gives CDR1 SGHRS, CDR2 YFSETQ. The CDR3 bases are TGCGCCAGCAGCCCCCCATCTAGCCGGGGGACAGATACGCAGTATTTT. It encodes CASSPPSSRGTDTQYF.

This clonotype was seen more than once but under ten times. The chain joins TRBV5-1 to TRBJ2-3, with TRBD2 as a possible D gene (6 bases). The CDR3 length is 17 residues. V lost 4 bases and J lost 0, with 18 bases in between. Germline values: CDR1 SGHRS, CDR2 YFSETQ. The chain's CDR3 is CASSPDHPSASTDTQYF. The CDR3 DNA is TGCGCCAGCAGCCCTGATCATCCTAGCGCTAGCACAGATACGCAGTATTTT.

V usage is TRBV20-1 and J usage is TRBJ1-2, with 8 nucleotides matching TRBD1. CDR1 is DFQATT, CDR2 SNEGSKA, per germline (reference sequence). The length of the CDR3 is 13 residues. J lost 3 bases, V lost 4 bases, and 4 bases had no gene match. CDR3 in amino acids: CSANRGSDYGYTF. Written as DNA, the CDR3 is TGCAGTGCTAACAGGGGGTCTGACTATGGCTACACCTTC.

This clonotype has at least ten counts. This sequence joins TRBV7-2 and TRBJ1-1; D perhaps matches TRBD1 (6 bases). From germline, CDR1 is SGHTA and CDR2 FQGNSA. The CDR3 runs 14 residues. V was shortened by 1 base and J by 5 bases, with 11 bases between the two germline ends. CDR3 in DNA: TGTGCCAGCAGCTTAGAGGGGGTTGGAACTGAAGCTTTCTTT. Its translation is CASSLEGVGTEAFF. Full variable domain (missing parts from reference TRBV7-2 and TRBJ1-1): GAGVSQSPSNKVTEKGKDVELRCDPISGHTALYWYRQSLGQGLEFLIYFQGNSAPDKSGLPSDRFSAERTGGSVSTLTIQRTQQEDSAVYLCASSLEGVGTEAFFGQGTRLTVV.

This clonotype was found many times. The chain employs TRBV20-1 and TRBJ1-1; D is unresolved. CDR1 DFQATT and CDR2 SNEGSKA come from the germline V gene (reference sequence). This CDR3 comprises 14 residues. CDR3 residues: CRAEGIHLNTEAFF. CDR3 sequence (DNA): TGCAGAGCCGAAGGGATCCACTTAAACACTGAAGCTTTCTTT.

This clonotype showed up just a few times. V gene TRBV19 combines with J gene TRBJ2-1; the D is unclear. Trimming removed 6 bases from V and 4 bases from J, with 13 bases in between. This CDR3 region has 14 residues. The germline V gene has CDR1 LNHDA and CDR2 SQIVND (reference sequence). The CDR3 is CASSPSREYNEQFF. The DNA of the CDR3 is TGTGCCAGTAGCCCCAGTCGAGAATACAATGAGCAGTTCTTC.

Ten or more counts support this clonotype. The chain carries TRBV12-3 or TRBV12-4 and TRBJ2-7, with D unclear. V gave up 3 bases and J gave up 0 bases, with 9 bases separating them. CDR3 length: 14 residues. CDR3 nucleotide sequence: TGTGCCAGCAGTTTCGTCGGCAGCTCCTACGAGCAGTACTTC. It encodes CASSFVGSSYEQYF.

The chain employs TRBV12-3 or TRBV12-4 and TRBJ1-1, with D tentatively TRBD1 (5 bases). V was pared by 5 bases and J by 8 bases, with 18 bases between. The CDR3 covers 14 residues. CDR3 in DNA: TGTGCCAGCAGTCCGTCGGTCGGGACGGGCGAAGCTTTCTTT. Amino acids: CASSPSVGTGEAFF.

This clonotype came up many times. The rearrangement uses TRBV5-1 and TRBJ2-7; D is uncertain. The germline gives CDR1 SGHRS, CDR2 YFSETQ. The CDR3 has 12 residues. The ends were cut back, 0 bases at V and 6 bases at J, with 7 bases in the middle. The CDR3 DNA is TGCGCCAGCAGCTTGGAGGCTGGCGAGCAGTACTTC. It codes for CASSLEAGEQYF.

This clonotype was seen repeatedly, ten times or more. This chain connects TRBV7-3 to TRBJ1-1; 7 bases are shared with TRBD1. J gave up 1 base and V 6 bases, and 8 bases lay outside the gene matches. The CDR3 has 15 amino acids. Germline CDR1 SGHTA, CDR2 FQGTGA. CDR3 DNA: TGTGCCAGCAGGCAACCGGGACAGCGGAACACTGAAGCTTTCTTT. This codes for CASRQPGQRNTEAFF.

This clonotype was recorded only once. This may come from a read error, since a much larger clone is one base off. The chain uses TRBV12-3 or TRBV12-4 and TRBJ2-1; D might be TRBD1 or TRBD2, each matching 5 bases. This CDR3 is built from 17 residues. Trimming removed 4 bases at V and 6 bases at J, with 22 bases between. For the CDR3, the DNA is TGTGCCAGCAGTTCCCTTCCGAGGGCAGGGCAAAGCAATGAGCAGTTCTTC. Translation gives CASSSLPRAGQSNEQFF.

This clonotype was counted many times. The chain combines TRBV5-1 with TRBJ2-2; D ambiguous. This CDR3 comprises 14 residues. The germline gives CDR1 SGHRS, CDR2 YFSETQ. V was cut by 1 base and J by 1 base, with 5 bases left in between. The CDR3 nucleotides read TGCGCCAGCAGCTTGCCCAGGAACACCGGGGAGCTGTTTTTT. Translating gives CASSLPRNTGELFF. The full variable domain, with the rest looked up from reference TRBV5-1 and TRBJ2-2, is KAGVTQTPRYLIKTRGQQVTLSCSPISGHRSVSWYQQTPGQGLQFLFEYFSETQRNKGNFPGRFSGRQFSNSRSEMNVSTLELGDSALYLCASSLPRNTGELFFGEGSRLTVL.

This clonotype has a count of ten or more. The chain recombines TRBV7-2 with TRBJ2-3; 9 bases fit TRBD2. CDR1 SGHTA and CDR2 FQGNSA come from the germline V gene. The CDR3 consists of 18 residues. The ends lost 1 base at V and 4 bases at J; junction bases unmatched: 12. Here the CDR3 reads CASSLGHWAGGGPDTQYF. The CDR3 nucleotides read TGTGCCAGCAGCTTAGGACATTGGGCGGGGGGGGGTCCAGATACGCAGTATTTT.

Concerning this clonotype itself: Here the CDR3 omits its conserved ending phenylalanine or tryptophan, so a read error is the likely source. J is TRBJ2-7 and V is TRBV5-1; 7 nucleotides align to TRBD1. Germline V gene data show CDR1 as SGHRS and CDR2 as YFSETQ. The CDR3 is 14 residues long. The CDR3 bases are TGCACCAGCAGCCTGACAGGGCAACCGGACGAGCAGTACCTC. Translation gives CTSSLTGQPDEQYL.

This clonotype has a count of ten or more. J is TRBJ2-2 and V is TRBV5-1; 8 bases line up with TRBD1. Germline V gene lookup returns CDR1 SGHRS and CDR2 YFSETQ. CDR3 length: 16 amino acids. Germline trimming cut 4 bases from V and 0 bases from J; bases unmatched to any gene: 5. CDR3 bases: TGCGCCAGCAGCGCCAGGACAGGGCCGAACACCGGGGAGCTGTTTTTT. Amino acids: CASSARTGPNTGELFF.

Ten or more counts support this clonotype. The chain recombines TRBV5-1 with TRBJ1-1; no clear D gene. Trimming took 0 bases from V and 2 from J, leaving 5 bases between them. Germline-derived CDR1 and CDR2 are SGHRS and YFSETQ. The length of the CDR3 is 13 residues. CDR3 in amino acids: CASSLAGNTEAFF. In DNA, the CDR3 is TGCGCCAGCAGCTTGGCCGGTAACACTGAAGCTTTCTTT. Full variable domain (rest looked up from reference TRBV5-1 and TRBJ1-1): KAGVTQTPRYLIKTRGQQVTLSCSPISGHRSVSWYQQTPGQGLQFLFEYFSETQRNKGNFPGRFSGRQFSNSRSEMNVSTLELGDSALYLCASSLAGNTEAFFGQGTRLTVV.

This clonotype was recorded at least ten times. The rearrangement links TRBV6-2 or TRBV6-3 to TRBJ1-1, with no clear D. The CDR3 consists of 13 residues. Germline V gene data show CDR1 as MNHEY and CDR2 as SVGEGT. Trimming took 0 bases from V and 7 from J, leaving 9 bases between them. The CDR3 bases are TGTGCCAGCAGTTACTCGAATACGATTGAAGCTTTCTTT. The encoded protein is CASSYSNTIEAFF.